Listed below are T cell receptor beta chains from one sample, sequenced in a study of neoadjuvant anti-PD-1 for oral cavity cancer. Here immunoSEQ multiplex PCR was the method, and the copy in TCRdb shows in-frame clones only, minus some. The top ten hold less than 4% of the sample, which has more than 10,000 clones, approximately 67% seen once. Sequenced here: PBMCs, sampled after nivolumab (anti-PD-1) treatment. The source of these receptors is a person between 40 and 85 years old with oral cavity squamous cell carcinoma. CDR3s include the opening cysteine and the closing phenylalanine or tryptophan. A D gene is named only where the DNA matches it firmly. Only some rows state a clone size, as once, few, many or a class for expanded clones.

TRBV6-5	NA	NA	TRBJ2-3	CASRPHSASTDTQYF	TGTGCCAGCAGACCCCACTCAGCTAGCACAGATACGCAGTATTTT
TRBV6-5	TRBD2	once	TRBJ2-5	CASSPGLAGETQYF	TGTGCCAGCAGTCCGGGACTAGCGGGAGAGACCCAGTACTTC
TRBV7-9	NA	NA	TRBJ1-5	CASSLEGGTGTANQPQHF	TGTGCCAGCAGCTTAGAAGGAGGAACCGGGACGGCTAATCAGCCCCAGCATTTT
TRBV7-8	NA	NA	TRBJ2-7	CASSFPGTGVYEQYF	TGTGCCAGCAGCTTCCCCGGGACGGGGGTCTACGAGCAGTACTTC
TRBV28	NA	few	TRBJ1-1	CASSEMGTEAFF	TGTGCCAGCAGCGAAATGGGCACTGAAGCTTTCTTT
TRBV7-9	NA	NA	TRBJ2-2	CTNKPSGETGELFF	TGTACCAATAAACCTTCTGGCGAAACCGGGGAGCTGTTTTTT
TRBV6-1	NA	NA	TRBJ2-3	CASSASHSTDTQYF	TGTGCCAGCAGCGCGAGTCACAGCACAGATACGCAGTATTTT
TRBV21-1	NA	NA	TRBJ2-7	CASSKVTGEYYEQYF	TGTGCCAGCAGCAAAGTCACAGGGGAATACTACGAGCAGTACTTC
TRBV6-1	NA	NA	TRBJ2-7	CASSGPLKGPTYEQYF	TGTGCCAGCAGTGGCCCCCTTAAGGGACCCACCTACGAGCAGTACTTC
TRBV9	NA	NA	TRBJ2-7	CASSVGGQTYEQYF	TGTGCCAGCAGCGTGGGGGGACAGACCTACGAGCAGTACTTC
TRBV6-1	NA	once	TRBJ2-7	CASRPGQNSYEQYF	TGTGCCAGCAGACCGGGACAAAACTCCTACGAGCAGTACTTC
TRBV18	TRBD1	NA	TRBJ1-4	CASSWTGGSEKLFF	TGTGCCAGCTCATGGACAGGTGGCAGCGAAAAACTGTTTTTT
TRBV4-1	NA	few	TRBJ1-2	CASSWEVSYGYTF	TGCGCCAGCAGCTGGGAAGTAAGCTATGGCTACACCTTC
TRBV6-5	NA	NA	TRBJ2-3	CASRQDLRADTQYF	TGTGCCAGCAGACAGGACTTGCGGGCAGATACGCAGTATTTT
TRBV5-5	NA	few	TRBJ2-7	CASSLDASSYEQYF	TGTGCCAGCAGCTTGGACGCGAGCTCCTACGAGCAGTACTTC
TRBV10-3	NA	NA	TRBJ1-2	CAISVVENYGYTF	TGTGCCATCAGTGTGGTAGAGAACTATGGCTACACCTTC
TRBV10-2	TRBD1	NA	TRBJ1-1	CATIRDRGRTEAFF	TGCGCCACGATCCGGGACAGGGGGCGGACTGAAGCTTTCTTT
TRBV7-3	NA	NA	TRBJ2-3	CASTLGGRTDTQYF	TGTGCCAGCACCCTGGGCGGAAGGACAGATACGCAGTATTTT
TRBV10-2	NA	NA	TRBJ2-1	CASSEEDNEQFF	TGCGCCAGCAGCGAAGAGGACAATGAGCAGTTCTTC
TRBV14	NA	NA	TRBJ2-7	CASSQVRGMKPYEQYF	TGTGCCAGCAGCCAAGTCCGGGGGATGAAACCCTACGAGCAGTACTTC
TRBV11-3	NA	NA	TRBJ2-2	CASSEGGNTGELFF	TGTGCCAGCAGCGAAGGAGGGAACACCGGGGAGCTGTTTTTT
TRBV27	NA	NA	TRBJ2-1	CASSPPLGLYNEQFF	TGTGCCAGCAGTCCCCCGTTGGGGTTATACAATGAGCAGTTCTTC
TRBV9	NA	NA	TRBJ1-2	CASSATIGPANYGYTF	TGTGCCAGCAGCGCGACAATTGGCCCAGCTAACTATGGCTACACCTTC
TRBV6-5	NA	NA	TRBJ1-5	CASGRYNQPQHF	TGTGCCAGTGGACGGTACAATCAGCCCCAGCATTTT
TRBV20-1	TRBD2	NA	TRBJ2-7	CTLADRYEQYF	TGCACGCTAGCGGACCGCTACGAGCAGTACTTC
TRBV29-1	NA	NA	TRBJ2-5	CSVDSRNQETQYF	TGCAGCGTTGACTCCAGGAACCAAGAGACCCAGTACTTC
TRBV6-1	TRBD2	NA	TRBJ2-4	CASDGGVAKNIQYF	TGTGCCAGCGATGGGGGGGTAGCCAAAAACATTCAGTACTTC
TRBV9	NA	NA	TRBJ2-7	CASSVIDELIDGDEQYF	TGTGCCAGCAGCGTGATTGATGAGCTCATCGATGGGGACGAGCAGTACTTC
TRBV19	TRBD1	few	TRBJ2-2	CASSETTNRGRGTGELFF	TGTGCCAGTAGTGAAACTACCAACAGGGGGCGCGGCACCGGGGAGCTGTTTTTT
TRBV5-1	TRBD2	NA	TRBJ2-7	CASSLGTFSGPSYEQYF	TGCGCCAGCAGCTTGGGAACATTTAGCGGGCCCTCCTACGAGCAGTACTTC
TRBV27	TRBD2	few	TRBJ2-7	CASTRLAGAYEQYF	TGTGCCAGCACCCGATTAGCGGGGGCCTACGAGCAGTACTTC
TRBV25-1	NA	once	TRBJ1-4	CASSEAGSGEKLFF	TGTGCCAGCAGTGAAGCGGGGTCTGGGGAAAAACTGTTTTTT
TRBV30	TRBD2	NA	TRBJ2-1	CAWSVGLAGGNEQFF	TGTGCCTGGAGTGTCGGACTAGCGGGAGGGAATGAGCAGTTCTTC
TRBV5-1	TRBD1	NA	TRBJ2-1	CASSFYEQGDLNEQFF	TGCGCCAGCAGCTTTTATGAGCAGGGGGATTTGAATGAGCAGTTCTTC
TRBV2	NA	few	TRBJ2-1	CASSDRDSKRGEQFF	TGTGCCAGCAGTGATAGGGACTCGAAACGGGGTGAGCAGTTCTTC
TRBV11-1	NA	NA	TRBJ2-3	CASKVRGVGTDTQYF	TGTGCCAGCAAAGTCAGGGGGGTTGGCACAGATACGCAGTATTTT
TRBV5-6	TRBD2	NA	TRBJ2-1	CASSLGLAGYNEQFF	TGTGCCAGCAGCTTGGGACTAGCGGGCTACAATGAGCAGTTCTTC
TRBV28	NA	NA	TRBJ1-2	CASSLSDSGRTTF	TGTGCCAGCAGTTTATCCGATTCGGGCCGGACTACCTTC
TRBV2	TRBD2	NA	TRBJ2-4	CASSEAPAGDGPRYF	TGTGCCAGCAGTGAAGCCCCAGCGGGAGATGGCCCCCGGTACTTC
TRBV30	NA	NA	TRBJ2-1	CAWIPGDSYNEQFF	TGTGCCTGGATCCCAGGAGACTCCTACAATGAGCAGTTCTTC
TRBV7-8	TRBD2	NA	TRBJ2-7	CASSLAIGLAGGPEYEQYF	TGTGCCAGCAGCTTAGCGATTGGACTAGCGGGAGGGCCGGAATACGAGCAGTACTTC
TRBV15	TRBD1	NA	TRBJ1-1	CATGGTGSLIQEAFF	TGTGCCACCGGCGGGACAGGGTCCTTAATACAGGAAGCTTTCTTT